These T cell receptor beta chains were read from a single sample in a study of CD8 T cells in ankylosing spondylitis. MiXCR, run by TCRdb on the 5' RACE reads, gives a single entry per CDR3 protein. The table records approximately 100,000 distinct CDR3 sequences, about 8% of them present only once. The source material was blood, either unsorted or a sorted T cell fraction (not recorded which). These receptors were taken from a male donor with ankylosing spondylitis or in good health (not recorded which). CDR3s leave out the opening cysteine and the closing phenylalanine or tryptophan.

J gene | CDR3 length | V gene | CDR3 protein
TRBJ2-1 | 11 | TRBV5-1 | ASSSQRSDEQF
TRBJ2-1 | 13 | TRBV7-9 | ASSPGQGPYNEQF
TRBJ2-7 | 11 | TRBV4-1 | ASSQRLGYEQY
TRBJ1-1 | 13 | TRBV5-1 | ASSQTDRLFTEAF
TRBJ2-5 | 11 | TRBV29-1 | SHNVLGQETQY
TRBJ1-1 | 12 | TRBV6-5 | ASSYSLRNTEAF
TRBJ1-1 | 13 | TRBV29-1 | SVEGRDFSDTEAF
TRBJ1-1 | 11 | TRBV5-4 | ASSFTGGTEAF
TRBJ2-5 | 13 | TRBV5-6 | ASSSRDPHQETQY
TRBJ2-5 | 14 | TRBV9 | ASSAGLAGVQETQY
TRBJ1-1 | 13 | TRBV9 | ASSVEGAPNTEAF
TRBJ1-2 | 9 | TRBV7-9 | ASTPYEGYT
TRBJ2-7 | 12 | TRBV20-1 | SLVGQGTSYEQY
TRBJ2-7 | 11 | TRBV10-2 | ASSVEGSHEQY
TRBJ2-5 | 8 | TRBV28 | AITQETQY